A single sample is the source of the 22 T cell receptor beta chains below, sequenced in a study of early T cells in non-severe SARS-CoV-2 infection. TCRdb re-called the 5' RACE reads with MiXCR, one entry per CDR3 protein. The sample carries 46,000 or so distinct CDR3 sequences, roughly 7% recorded once. What was sequenced was whole blood. These TCRs come from an adult who was a healthcare worker with PCR-confirmed SARS-CoV-2 infection or an uninfected control (not recorded which).

The chain joins TRBV4-2 to TRBJ2-3; D not certain. Trimming pared 0 bases from V and 5 bases from J, leaving 3 bases between. Looked up from germline, CDR1 is LGHNA and CDR2 is YNFKEQ. The CDR3 loop spans 12 amino acids. This chain's CDR3 is CASSQDEDTQYF. The CDR3 region has the DNA TGTGCCAGCAGCCAAGACGAAGATACGCAGTATTTT.

This clonotype was seen ten or more times. The chain has TRBV4-3 and TRBJ2-7; no firm D call. The CDR3 is made up of 14 amino acids. Trimming cost V 2 bases and J 1 base, with 9 bases left between them. From germline, CDR1 is LGHNA and CDR2 YSLEER. The DNA of the CDR3 is TGCGCCAGCAGCCAACGTTACAGTTCCTACGAGCAGTACTTC. Translating gives CASSQRYSSYEQYF.

CDR3 bases: TGTGCCAGCAGCGCTTCCGGGACGGCCGGAGAGACCCAGTACTTC. It specifies CASSASGTAGETQYF. The chain uses TRBV9 and TRBJ2-5; D could derive from TRBD1 or TRBD2 (5 bases each). CDR1 is SGDLS, CDR2 YYNGEE, per germline. CDR3 length: 15 amino acids. The V gene lost 3 bases and the J gene lost 4 bases, with 16 bases spanning the gap.

This clonotype was seen many times. The chain uses TRBV5-5 and TRBJ1-2; D remains ambiguous. Trimming stripped 0 bases from V and 2 bases from J, with 5 bases between. The CDR3 has 13 residues. The germline V gene encodes CDR1 SGHKS and CDR2 YYEKEE (reference sequence). CDR3 nucleotides: TGTGCCAGCAGCTTGGAACAGAACTATGGCTACACCTTC. Amino acids: CASSLEQNYGYTF.

The V and J genes are TRBV4-2 and TRBJ2-3; 13 nucleotides agree with TRBD2. This CDR3 spans 18 amino acids. The V gene end was trimmed by 3 bases and the J gene end by 0 bases; junction bases not matched to a gene: 6. From germline, CDR1 is LGHNA and CDR2 YNFKEQ. The chain's CDR3 is CASSHPGLAGASTDTQYF. CDR3 nucleotides: TGTGCCAGCAGCCATCCCGGACTAGCGGGGGCGAGCACAGATACGCAGTATTTT.

This clonotype has at least ten counts. The V and J genes are TRBV12-3 or TRBV12-4 and TRBJ1-5; D may be TRBD1 (6 bases). Trimming removed 7 bases from V and 4 bases from J, with 14 bases in between. This CDR3 is built from 14 residues. The CDR3, as DNA: TGTGCCAGCACCCAGAGGGGGGGTAATCAGCCCCAGCATTTT. Protein product: CASTQRGGNQPQHF.

This clonotype was detected a few times. Mismatch with germline at one junction end may stem from a read error. The chain employs TRBV5-5 and TRBJ1-5; D may be TRBD1 (5 bases). This CDR3 contains 15 residues. The germline V gene encodes CDR1 SGHKS and CDR2 YYEKEE (reference sequence). The CDR3 reads CVSSRTPESNQPQHF. The CDR3 DNA sequence: TGTGTCAGCAGCCGGACACCCGAAAGCAATCAGCCCCAGCATTTT.

This clonotype has just a few counts. V usage is TRBV7-6 and J usage is TRBJ2-3; no firm D call. Between the trimmed V and J ends, which lost 1 base and 7 bases, there was a span of 9 bases. Germline CDR1 and CDR2: SGHVS and FNYEAQ. CDR3 length equals 13 residues. CDR3 loop: CASSLGTVNTQYF. CDR3 bases: TGTGCCAGCAGCTTAGGGACGGTAAATACGCAGTATTTT.

The chain employs TRBV10-3 and TRBJ1-1, with TRBD1 as a possible D gene (6 bases). The CDR3 totals 15 residues. Germline assignment: CDR1 ENHRY and CDR2 SYGVKD. V was trimmed by 4 bases and J by 1 base, leaving 13 bases between them. This chain's CDR3 is CAISAAGAPNTEAFF. CDR3 bases: TGTGCCATCAGTGCCGCAGGGGCTCCGAACACTGAAGCTTTCTTT.

The sample holds many counts of this clonotype. V usage is TRBV19 and J usage is TRBJ2-5; TRBD1 might be the D (6 bases). Per germline, CDR1 LNHDA and CDR2 SQIVND (reference sequence). This CDR3 has 13 residues. Trimming pared 1 base from V and 4 bases from J, leaving 7 bases between. CDR3 protein: CASSIGQAETQYF. In nucleotides, the CDR3 is TGTGCCAGTAGTATAGGACAGGCAGAGACCCAGTACTTC. Full variable domain (outside the CDR3, taken from reference TRBV19 and TRBJ2-5): DGGITQSPKYLFRKEGQNVTLSCEQNLNHDAMYWYRQDPGQGLRLIYYSQIVNDFQKGDIAEGYSVSREKKESFPLTVTSAQKNPTAFYLCASSIGQAETQYFGPGTRLLVL.

At least ten counts were recorded for this clonotype. V gene TRBV20-1 combines with J gene TRBJ2-5; 8 bases map to TRBD2. Germline lookup yields CDR1 DFQATT and CDR2 SNEGSKA (reference sequence). J lost 4 bases, V lost 5 bases, and 6 bases had no gene match. CDR3 size: 13 residues. The CDR3 sequence: CSAELSGGETQYF. The CDR3 nucleotides are TGCAGTGCTGAGTTGAGCGGGGGAGAGACCCAGTACTTC.

The chain employs TRBV9 and TRBJ1-6; D is uncertain. Between the trimmed V and J ends, which lost 4 bases and 8 bases, there was a span of 10 bases. The CDR3 runs 13 residues. Germline V gene data show CDR1 as SGDLS and CDR2 as YYNGEE. The chain's CDR3 is CASSLYGYSPLHF. Here the CDR3 DNA reads TGTGCCAGCAGCCTTTACGGGTATTCACCCCTCCACTTT.

V usage is TRBV30 and J usage is TRBJ1-6; tentative D call: TRBD1 (5 bases). CDR1 is GTSNPN and CDR2 is SVGIG in the germline V gene (reference sequence). Trimming pared 2 bases from V and 7 bases from J, leaving 21 bases between. This CDR3 is built from 17 residues. CDR3 DNA sequence: TGTGCCTGGAGTCCAGAACGGAATGACAGATCCAATTCACCCCTCCACTTT. The encoded protein is CAWSPERNDRSNSPLHF.

This clonotype occurred a few times. This chain uses TRBV10-3 with TRBJ2-7; 7 bases are a match to TRBD1. V was pared by 7 bases and J by 6 bases, with 6 bases of the junction left unmatched. This CDR3 is built from 12 residues. Germline lookup yields CDR1 ENHRY and CDR2 SYGVKD. The CDR3 nucleotides are TGTGCCATCACTCGAAACAGGGGCGAGCAGTACTTC. It translates to CAITRNRGEQYF.

This clonotype was observed a few times. The genes are TRBV29-1 and TRBJ2-3; tentatively, D is TRBD2 (6 bases). Trimming stripped 2 bases from V and 0 bases from J, with 12 bases between. The CDR3 is made up of 15 amino acids. CDR1 and CDR2 (germline): SQVTM, ANQGSEA. The CDR3 is CSVELLATSTDTQYF. DNA for the CDR3: TGCAGCGTTGAATTACTAGCCACTAGCACAGATACGCAGTATTTT.

This clonotype was counted a few times. The chain uses TRBV4-2 and TRBJ2-1; D gene uncertain. Trimming shortened V by 0 bases and J by 12 bases, and 12 bases separated the two germline ends. CDR3 length: 13 amino acids. Germline V gene data show CDR1 as LGHNA and CDR2 as YNFKEQ. The CDR3 nucleotides are TGTGCCAGCAGCCAAGACCCGCTCTTGGGGCAGTTCTTC. Encoded protein: CASSQDPLLGQFF.

This clonotype was found a few times. The chain carries TRBV24-1 and TRBJ2-5; 7 bases are a match to TRBD2. The germline V gene encodes CDR1 KGHDR and CDR2 SFDVKD. V was pared by 4 bases and J by 1 base, with 17 bases of the junction left unmatched. The CDR3 covers 19 residues. CDR3 sequence (DNA): TGTGCCACCAGTGACCCTGCCCGGGACTACTCAATTTTCCAAGAGACCCAGTACTTC. This sequence encodes CATSDPARDYSIFQETQYF.

This clonotype was observed at least ten times. J is TRBJ2-7 and V is TRBV29-1; the D gene could be TRBD1 or TRBD2 (5 bases each). The germline CDR1 and CDR2 sequences are SQVTM and ANQGSEA. V was trimmed by 6 bases and J by 7 bases, leaving 16 bases between them. The CDR3 consists of 12 residues. This CDR3 reads CSVDSGYGEQYF. In DNA form, the CDR3 reads TGCAGCGTGGACTCAGGGTATGGGGAGCAGTACTTC.

The chain is built from TRBV28 and TRBJ2-1; 11 nucleotides line up with TRBD2. This CDR3 contains 15 residues. The V gene end was trimmed by 3 bases and the J gene end by 7 bases; junction bases not matched to a gene: 5. CDR1 is MDHEN and CDR2 is SYDVKM in the germline V gene. The CDR3 region is CASSFSGGARNEQFF. The DNA for the CDR3 is TGTGCCAGCAGTTTTAGCGGGGGGGCAAGAAATGAGCAGTTCTTC.

The genes are TRBV30 and TRBJ2-3; no clear D gene. Trimming pared 6 bases from V and 2 bases from J, leaving 15 bases between. The CDR3 is made up of 14 amino acids. Germline assignment: CDR1 GTSNPN and CDR2 SVGIG (reference sequence). The CDR3 nucleotides are TGTGCCTGTGGATTGAAAGGGTACACAGATACGCAGTATTTT. This gives the protein CACGLKGYTDTQYF.

This clonotype was seen only a few times. The rearrangement uses TRBV7-2 and TRBJ2-2; TRBD1 might be the D (5 bases). Germline assignment: CDR1 SGHTA and CDR2 FQGNSA. This CDR3 region has 16 residues. V was pared by 0 bases and J by 11 bases, with 19 bases between. This chain's CDR3 is CASSLALAGLGSELFF. The CDR3 DNA follows: TGTGCCAGCAGCTTAGCGTTGGCAGGGTTAGGCTCCGAGCTGTTTTTT.

This clonotype was picked up a small number of times. Written as DNA, the CDR3 is TGTGCCAGCAGCGTCCGGACTAGCGGGGTCGTGGATGAGCAGTTCTTC. Its translation is CASSVRTSGVVDEQFF. This chain links TRBV9 with TRBJ2-1; the match to TRBD2 covers 12 bases. The CDR3 totals 16 residues. Germline V gene data show CDR1 as SGDLS and CDR2 as YYNGEE. V gave up 2 bases and J gave up 8 bases; unmatched junction bases: 8.